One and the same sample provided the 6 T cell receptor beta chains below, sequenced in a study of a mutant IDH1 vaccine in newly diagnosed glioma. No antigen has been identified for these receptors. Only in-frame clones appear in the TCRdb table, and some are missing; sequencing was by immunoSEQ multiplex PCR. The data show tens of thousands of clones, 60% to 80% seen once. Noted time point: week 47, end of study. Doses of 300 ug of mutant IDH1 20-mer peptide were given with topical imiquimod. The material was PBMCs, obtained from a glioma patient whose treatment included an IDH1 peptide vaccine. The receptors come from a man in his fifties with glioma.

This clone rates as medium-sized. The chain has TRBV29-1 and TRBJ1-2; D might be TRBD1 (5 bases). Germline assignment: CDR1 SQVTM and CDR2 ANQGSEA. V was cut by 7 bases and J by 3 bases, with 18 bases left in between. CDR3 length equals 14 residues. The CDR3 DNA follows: TGCAGCGCCGAGAGTGGAGGGGAAGACTATGGCTACACCTTC. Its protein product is CSAESGGEDYGYTF.

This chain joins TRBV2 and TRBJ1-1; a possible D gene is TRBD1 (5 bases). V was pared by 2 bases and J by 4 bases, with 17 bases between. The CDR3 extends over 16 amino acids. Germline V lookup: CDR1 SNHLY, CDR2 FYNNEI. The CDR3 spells CASSEQYGQGSTEAFF. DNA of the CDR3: TGTGCCAGCAGTGAACAATACGGGCAGGGATCCACTGAAGCTTTCTTT.

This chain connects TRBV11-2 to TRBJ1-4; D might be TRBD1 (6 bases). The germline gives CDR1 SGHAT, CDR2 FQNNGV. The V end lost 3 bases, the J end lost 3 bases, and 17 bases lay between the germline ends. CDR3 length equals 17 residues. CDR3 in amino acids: CASSLTLWGAANEKLFF. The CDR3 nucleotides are TGTGCCAGCAGCTTGACTTTGTGGGGGGCGGCTAATGAAAAACTGTTTTTT.

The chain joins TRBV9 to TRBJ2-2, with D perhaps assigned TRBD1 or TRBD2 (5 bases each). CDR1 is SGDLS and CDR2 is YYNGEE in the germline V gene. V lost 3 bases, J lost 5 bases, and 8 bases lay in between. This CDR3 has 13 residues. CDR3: CASSAGPTGELFF. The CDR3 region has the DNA TGTGCCAGCAGCGCGGGACCGACCGGGGAGCTGTTTTTT. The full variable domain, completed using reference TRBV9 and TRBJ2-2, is DSGVTQTPKHLITATGQRVTLRCSPRSGDLSVYWYQQSLDQGLQFLIQYYNGEERAKGNILERFSAQQFPDLHSELNLSSLELGDSALYFCASSAGPTGELFFGEGSRLTVL.

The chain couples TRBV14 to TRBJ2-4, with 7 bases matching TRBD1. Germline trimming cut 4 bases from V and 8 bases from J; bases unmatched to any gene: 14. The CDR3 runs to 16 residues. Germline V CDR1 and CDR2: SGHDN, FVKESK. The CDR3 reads CASSPHRGLGKDIQYF. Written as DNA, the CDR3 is TGTGCCAGCAGCCCCCACAGGGGCCTGGGGAAGGACATTCAGTACTTC.

The CDR3 here is CASGAVEGTEAFF. The CDR3 bases are TGTGCCAGCGGGGCCGTGGAGGGAACTGAAGCTTTCTTT. This chain connects TRBV2 to TRBJ1-1, with D possibly matching TRBD1 (5 bases). V was trimmed by 8 bases and J by 5 bases, leaving 15 bases between them. This CDR3 is built from 13 residues. Germline V gene lookup returns CDR1 SNHLY and CDR2 FYNNEI. Full variable domain (outside the CDR3, taken from reference TRBV2 and TRBJ1-1): EPEVTQTPSHQVTQMGQEVILRCVPISNHLYFYWYRQILGQKVEFLVSFYNNEISEKSEIFDDQFSVERPDGSNFTLKIRSTKLEDSAMYFCASGAVEGTEAFFGQGTRLTVV.